The entry below gives a single T cell receptor beta chain sequence along with its context. Its recognized antigen is unknown. Base qualities are not provided; no much larger clone lies one nucleotide away. TCRbeta CDR3 regions were amplified from genomic DNA using the immunoSEQ Assay, a bias-controlled multiplex PCR. The original methods were these. Within the assay, amplification of reference gene primers was used to estimate how many nucleated cells each sample contained. To quantify the absolute abundance of each unique TCRbeta CDR3 rearrangement, sequence reads were collapsed and filtered. For each sample, productive Simpson clonality was calculated as the square root of Simpson's diversity index across productive rearrangements. As stored in TCRdb, this immuneACCESS dataset retains in-frame rearrangements with V and J assigned. A fraction of the clones does not appear; measured against another copy, unresolved V genes explain less than half of the discrepancy, and the remainder lacks a known reason. That table furnishes V, J and clone size, whereas the DNA furnished D and trimming. In this sample the table shows about 59,000 clones, 79% of which occur a single time. The biggest ten clones account for around 3.5% of the sample.

This specimen belongs to a study of blood T cell repertoires in COVID-19 (dated by TCRdb to about 2020). General notes on the study: Samples from collaborators originated in the United States, Italy and Spain and spanned both the acute and convalescent phases of COVID-19. The samples were drawn from the first 160 participants of the ongoing ImmuneRACE study and from more than 1,000 subjects provided by 6 global collaborators. HLA class I and class II types, where available, came from metadata supplied by the sample provider rather than from assay-based typing. A de-identified subject ID, COVID-19 status, age in years and sex were almost always included in the sample metadata. Deeply sampled blood TCRbeta repertoires from subjects exposed to, actively infected with, or recovered from COVID-19 were included in the dataset. The repertoires were released in a freely available public database meant as a resource for research on the immune response to SARS-CoV-2. The prospective study material was composed of cDNA or gDNA derived from T cells, B-cell-depleted T cells, or PBMCs.

Points the paper makes about the study in general: The quantity of clinical and demographic metadata differed by source and by participant and was supplied without curation.

The junction carries 12 bases between V and J, which are trimmed by 0 bases and 2 bases respectively. Per the germline V gene, MGHRA is the CDR1 and YSYEKL is the CDR2. Taken from cysteine to phenylalanine, the CDR3 has 16 residues. The CDR3 DNA has 48 bases and is translated from base 1. Each collaborating institution followed its own protocols to collect whole blood in K2EDTA tubes. For TCRbeta analysis, collaborators shipped samples in one of three forms: frozen whole blood, isolated PBMCs, or DNA extracted from either of those sample types. The specimen was peripheral blood. Recombination connected TRBV4-1 to TRBJ2-3, with TRBD2 perhaps the D gene, on 5 matching bases. The sequence came from a man between 60 and 75 years old with acute or convalescent COVID-19. The nucleotide sequence is given as TGCGCCAGCAGCCAAGATACTAGGTACATCACAGATACGCAGTATTTT. Its translation reads: CASSQDTRYITDTQYF.